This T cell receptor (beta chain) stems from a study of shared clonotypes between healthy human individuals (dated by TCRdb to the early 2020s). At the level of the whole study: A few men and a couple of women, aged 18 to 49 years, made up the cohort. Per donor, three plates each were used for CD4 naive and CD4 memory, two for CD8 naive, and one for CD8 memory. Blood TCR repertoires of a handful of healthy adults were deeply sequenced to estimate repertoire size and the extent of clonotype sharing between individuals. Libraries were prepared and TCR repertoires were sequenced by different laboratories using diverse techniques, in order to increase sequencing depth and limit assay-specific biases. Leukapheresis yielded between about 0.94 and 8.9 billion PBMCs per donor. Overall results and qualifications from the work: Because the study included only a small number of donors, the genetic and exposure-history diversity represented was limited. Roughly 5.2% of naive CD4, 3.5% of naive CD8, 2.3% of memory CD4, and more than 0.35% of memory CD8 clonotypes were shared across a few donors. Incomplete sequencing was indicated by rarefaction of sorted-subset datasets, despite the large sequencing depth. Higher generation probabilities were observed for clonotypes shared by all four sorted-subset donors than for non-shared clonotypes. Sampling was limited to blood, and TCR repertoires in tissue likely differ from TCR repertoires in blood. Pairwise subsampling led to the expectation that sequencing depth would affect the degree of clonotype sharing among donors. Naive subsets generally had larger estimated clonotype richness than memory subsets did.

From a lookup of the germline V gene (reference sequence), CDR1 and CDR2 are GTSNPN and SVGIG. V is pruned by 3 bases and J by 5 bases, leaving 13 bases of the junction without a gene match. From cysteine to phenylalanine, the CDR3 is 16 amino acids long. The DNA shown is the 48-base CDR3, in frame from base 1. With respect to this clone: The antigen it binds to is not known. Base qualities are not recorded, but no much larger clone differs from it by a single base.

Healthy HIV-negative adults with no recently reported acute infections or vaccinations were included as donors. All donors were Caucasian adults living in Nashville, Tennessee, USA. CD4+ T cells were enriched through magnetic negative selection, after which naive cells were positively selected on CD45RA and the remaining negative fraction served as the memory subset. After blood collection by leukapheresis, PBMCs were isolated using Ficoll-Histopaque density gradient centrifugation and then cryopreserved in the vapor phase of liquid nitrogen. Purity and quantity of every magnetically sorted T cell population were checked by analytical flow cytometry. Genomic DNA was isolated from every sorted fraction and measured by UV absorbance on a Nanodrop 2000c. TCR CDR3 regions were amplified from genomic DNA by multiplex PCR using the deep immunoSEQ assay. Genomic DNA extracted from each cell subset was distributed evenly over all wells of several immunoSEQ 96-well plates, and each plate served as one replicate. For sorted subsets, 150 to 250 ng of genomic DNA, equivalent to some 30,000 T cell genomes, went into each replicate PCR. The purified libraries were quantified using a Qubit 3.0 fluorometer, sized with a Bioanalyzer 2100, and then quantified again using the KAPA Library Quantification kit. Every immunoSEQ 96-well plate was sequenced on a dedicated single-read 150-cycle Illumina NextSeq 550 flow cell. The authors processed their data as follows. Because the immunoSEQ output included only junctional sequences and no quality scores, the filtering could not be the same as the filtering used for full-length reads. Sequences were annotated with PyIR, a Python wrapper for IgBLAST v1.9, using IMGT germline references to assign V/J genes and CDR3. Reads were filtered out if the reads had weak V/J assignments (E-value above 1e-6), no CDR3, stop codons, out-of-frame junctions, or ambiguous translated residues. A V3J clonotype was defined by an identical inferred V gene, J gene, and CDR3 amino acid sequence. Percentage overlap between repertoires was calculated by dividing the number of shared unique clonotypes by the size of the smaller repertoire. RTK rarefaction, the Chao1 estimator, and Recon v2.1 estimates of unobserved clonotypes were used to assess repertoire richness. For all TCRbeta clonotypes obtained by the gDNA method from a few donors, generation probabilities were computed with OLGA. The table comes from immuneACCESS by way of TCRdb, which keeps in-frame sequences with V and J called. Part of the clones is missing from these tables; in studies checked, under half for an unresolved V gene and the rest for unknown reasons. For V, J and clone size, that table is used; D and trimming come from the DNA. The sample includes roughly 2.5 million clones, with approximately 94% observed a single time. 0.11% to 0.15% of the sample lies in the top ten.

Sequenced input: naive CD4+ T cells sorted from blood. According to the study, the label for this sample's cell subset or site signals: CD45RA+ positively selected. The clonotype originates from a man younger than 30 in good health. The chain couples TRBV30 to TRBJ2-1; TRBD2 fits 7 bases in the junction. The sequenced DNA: TGTGCCTGGAGAGCGGGGACCTCGTATACCGACAATGAGCAGTTCTTC. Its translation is CAWRAGTSYTDNEQFF.